Below, one TCR beta chain is given with its context. These data originate in a study of blood T cell repertoires in COVID-19. Background on the study: Specimens from acute and convalescent COVID-19 originated in the United States, Italy and Spain.

Per the study methods: Amplifying reference gene primers gave estimates of nucleated cell counts. Libraries were prepared by immunoSEQ multiplex PCR; TCRdb keeps only in-frame clonotypes and omits some of them. V and J calls and clone size are given by that table; D and trimming were obtained from the DNA. In the table there are about 33,000 clones, nearly 80% of which are singletons. The V end was cut by 0 bases, the J end by 2 bases, with 15 bases between. The CDR3 contains 16 residues. Germline V CDR1 and CDR2: SGHRS, YFSETQ. Sample: peripheral blood. The chain joins TRBV5-1 to TRBJ2-7; TRBD2 is a possible D gene (5 bases). The receptor was isolated from an older man with acute or convalescent COVID-19. The CDR3 nucleotides are TGCGCCAGCAGCTTGGGACCGGCTGGAGGTCCCTACGAGCAGTACTTC. Amino acids: CASSLGPAGGPYEQYF.